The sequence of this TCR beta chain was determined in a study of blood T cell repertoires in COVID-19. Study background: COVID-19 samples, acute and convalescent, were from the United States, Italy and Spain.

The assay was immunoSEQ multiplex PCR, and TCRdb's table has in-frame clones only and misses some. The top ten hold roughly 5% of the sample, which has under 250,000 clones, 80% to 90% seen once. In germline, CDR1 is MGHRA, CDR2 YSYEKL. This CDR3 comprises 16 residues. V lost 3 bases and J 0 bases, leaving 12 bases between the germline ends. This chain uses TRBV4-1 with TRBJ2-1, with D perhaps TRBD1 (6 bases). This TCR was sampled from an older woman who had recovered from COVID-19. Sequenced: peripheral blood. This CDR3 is CASSHPQGLSYNEQFF. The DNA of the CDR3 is TGCGCCAGCAGCCACCCACAGGGCCTCTCCTACAATGAGCAGTTCTTC.